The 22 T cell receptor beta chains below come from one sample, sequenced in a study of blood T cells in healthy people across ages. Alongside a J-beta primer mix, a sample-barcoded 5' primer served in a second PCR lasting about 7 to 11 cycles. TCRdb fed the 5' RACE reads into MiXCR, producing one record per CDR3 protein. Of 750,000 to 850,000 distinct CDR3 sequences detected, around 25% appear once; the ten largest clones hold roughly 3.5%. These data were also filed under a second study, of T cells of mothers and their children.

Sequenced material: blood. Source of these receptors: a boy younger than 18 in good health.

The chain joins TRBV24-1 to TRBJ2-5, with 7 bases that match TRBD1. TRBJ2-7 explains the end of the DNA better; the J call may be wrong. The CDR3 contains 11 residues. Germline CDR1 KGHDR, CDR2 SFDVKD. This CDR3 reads CATRRDSEQYF. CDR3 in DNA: TGTGCCACCAGGAGGGACAGCGAGCAGTACTTC.

The chain's CDR3 is CASSGLAWETQYF. In DNA form, the CDR3 reads TGTGCCAGCAGTGGACTAGCCTGGGAGACCCAGTACTTC. This chain uses TRBV25-1 with TRBJ2-5; 7 bases line up with TRBD2. V trimming: 4 bases; J trimming: 5 bases; junction bases outside the gene matches: 4. Germline V lookup: CDR1 MGHDK, CDR2 SYGVNS. CDR3 length equals 13 residues.

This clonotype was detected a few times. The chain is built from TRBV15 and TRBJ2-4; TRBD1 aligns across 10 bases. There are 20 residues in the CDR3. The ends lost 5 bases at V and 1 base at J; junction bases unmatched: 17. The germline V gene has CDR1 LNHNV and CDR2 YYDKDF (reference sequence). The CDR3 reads CATSGGIEVDRGPAKNIQYF. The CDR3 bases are TGTGCCACCAGCGGAGGAATAGAAGTCGACAGGGGGCCCGCCAAAAACATTCAGTACTTC.

The CDR3 loop is CASSFQGSNTGELFF. The DNA for the CDR3 is TGTGCCAGCAGTTTTCAGGGATCGAACACCGGGGAGCTGTTTTTT. The chain is built from TRBV28 and TRBJ2-2; TRBD1 might be the D (5 bases). The CDR3 contains 15 residues. Germline lookup yields CDR1 MDHEN and CDR2 SYDVKM. V was pared by 3 bases and J by 0 bases, with 8 bases between. Together with reference TRBV28 and TRBJ2-2, the CDR3 gives the full variable domain: DVKVTQSSRYLVKRTGEKVFLECVQDMDHENMFWYRQDPGLGLRLIYFSYDVKMKEKGDIPEGYSVSREKKERFSLILESASTNQTSMYLCASSFQGSNTGELFFGEGSRLTVL.

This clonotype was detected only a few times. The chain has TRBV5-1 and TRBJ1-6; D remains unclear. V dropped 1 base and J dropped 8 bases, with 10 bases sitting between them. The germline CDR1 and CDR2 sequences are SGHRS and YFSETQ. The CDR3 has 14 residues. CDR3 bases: TGCGCCAGCAGCTTGAACCCTTGGGATTCACCCCTCCACTTT. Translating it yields CASSLNPWDSPLHF.

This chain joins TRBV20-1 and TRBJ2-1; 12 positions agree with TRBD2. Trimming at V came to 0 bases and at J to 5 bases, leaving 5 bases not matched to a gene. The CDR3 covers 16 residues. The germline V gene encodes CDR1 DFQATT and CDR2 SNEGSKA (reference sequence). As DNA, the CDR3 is TGCAGTGCTAGAGAGAGACTAGCGGGAGCCCACAATGAGCAGTTCTTC. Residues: CSARERLAGAHNEQFF.

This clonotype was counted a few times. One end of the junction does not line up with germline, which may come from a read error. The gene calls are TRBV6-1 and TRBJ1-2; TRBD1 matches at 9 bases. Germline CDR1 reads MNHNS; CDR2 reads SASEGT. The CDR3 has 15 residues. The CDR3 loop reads CASNEWTGENYGYTF. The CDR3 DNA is TGTGCCAGCAATGAATGGACAGGGGAAAACTATGGCTACACCTTC.

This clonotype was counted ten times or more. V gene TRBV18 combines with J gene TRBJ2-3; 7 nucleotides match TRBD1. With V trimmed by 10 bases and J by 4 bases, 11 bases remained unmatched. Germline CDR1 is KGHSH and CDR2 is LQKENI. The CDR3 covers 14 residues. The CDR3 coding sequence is TGTGCCACCCATCCCGGGACAGAACCAGATACGCAGTATTTT. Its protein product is CATHPGTEPDTQYF.

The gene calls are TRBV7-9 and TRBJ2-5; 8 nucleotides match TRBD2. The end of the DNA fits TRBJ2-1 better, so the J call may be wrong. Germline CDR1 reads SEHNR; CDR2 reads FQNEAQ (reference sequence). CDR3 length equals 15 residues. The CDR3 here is CASSSAGGLYNEQFF. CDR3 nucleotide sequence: TGTGCCAGCAGCTCGGCGGGAGGCCTCTACAATGAGCAGTTCTTC.

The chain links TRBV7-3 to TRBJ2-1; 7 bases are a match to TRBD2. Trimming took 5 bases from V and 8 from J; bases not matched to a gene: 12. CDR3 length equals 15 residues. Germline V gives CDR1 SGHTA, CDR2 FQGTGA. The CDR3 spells CASSPVAGVSDEQFF. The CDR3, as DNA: TGTGCCAGCAGCCCCGTGGCGGGAGTAAGCGATGAGCAGTTCTTC.

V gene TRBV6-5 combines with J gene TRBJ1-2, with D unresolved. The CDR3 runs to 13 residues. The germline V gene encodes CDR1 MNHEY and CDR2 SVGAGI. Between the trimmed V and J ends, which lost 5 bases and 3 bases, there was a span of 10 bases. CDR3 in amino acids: CASSRGWDYGYTF. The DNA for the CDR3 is TGTGCCAGCAGTCGCGGATGGGACTATGGCTACACCTTC.

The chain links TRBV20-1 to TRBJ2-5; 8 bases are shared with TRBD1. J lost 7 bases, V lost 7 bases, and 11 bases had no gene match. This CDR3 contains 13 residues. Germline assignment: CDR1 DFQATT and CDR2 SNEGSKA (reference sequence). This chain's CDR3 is CSVTGVSQGTQYF. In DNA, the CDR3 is TGCAGTGTGACAGGGGTCAGCCAGGGGACCCAGTACTTC.

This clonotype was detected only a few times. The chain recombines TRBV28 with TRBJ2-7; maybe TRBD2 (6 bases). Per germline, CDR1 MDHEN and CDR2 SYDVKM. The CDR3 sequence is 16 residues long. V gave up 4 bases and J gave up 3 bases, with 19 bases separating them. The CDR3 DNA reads TGTGCCAGCAGTTCCCCCAGTAGACTCGGGGGCTACGAGCAGTACTTC. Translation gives CASSSPSRLGGYEQYF. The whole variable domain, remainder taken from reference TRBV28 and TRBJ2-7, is DVKVTQSSRYLVKRTGEKVFLECVQDMDHENMFWYRQDPGLGLRLIYFSYDVKMKEKGDIPEGYSVSREKKERFSLILESASTNQTSMYLCASSSPSRLGGYEQYFGPGTRLTVT.

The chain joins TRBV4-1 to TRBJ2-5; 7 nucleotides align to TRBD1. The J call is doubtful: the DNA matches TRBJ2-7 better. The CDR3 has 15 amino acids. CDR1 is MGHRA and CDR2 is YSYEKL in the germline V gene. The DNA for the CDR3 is TGCGCCAGCAGCCAAGGGGACAGTCTATACTACGAGCAGTACTTC. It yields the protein CASSQGDSLYYEQYF.

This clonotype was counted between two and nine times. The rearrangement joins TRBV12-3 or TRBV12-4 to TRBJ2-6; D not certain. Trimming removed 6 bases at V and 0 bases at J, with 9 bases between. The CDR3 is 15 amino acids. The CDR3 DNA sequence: TGTGCCAGCAGACCTCACACCTCTGGGGCCAACGTCCTGACTTTC. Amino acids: CASRPHTSGANVLTF.

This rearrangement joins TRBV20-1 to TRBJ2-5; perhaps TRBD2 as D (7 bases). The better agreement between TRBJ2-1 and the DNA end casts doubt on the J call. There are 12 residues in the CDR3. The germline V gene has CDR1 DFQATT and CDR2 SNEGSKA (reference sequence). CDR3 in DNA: TGCAGTGCTAGGAGGGGGGGTAATGAGCAGTTCTTC. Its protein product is CSARRGGNEQFF.

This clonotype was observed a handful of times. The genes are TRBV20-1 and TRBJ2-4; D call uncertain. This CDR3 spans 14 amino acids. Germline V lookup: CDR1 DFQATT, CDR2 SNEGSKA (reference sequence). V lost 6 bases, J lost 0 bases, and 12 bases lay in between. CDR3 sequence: CSATNSGAKNIQYF. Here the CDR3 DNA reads TGCAGTGCGACGAACAGTGGAGCCAAAAACATTCAGTACTTC.

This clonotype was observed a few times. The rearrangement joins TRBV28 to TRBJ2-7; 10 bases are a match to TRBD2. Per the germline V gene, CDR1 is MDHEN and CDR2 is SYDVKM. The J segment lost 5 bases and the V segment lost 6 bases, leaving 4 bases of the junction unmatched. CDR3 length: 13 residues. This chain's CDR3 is CASRGLANDEQYF. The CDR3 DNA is TGTGCCAGCAGGGGACTAGCGAACGACGAGCAGTACTTC.

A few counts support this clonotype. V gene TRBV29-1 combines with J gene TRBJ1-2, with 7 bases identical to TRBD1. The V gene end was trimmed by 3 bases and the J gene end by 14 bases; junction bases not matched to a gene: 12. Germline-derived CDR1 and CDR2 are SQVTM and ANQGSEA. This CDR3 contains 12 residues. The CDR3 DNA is TGCAGCGTTGATTTACAGGGGATTGGGGGGACCTTC. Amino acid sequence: CSVDLQGIGGTF.

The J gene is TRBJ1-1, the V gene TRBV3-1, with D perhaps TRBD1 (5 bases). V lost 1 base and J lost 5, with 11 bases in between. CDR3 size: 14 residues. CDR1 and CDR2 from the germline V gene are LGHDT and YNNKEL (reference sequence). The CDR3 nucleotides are TGTGCCAGCAGCCAAGGAGTAGGGGCGACTGAAGCTTTCTTT. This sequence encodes CASSQGVGATEAFF.

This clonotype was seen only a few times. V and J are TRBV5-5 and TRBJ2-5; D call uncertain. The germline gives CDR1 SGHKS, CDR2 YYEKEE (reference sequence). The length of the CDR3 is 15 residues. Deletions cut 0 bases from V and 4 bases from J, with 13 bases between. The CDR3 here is CASSLAVLNGETQYF. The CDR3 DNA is TGTGCCAGCAGCTTGGCCGTCCTAAATGGAGAGACCCAGTACTTC.

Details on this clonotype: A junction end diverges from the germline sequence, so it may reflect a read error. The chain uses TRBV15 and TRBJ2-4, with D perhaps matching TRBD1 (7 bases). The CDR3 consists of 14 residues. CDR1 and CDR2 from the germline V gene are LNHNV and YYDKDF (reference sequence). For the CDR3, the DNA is TGTACCACCAGCCCAGGGGGGTCTTCGGACATTCAGTACTTC. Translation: CTTSPGGSSDIQYF.